The present T cell receptor (beta chain) was sequenced within a study of graft-versus-host responses after intestinal transplantation. Background on the study: After anti-thymocyte globulin induction, recipients took tacrolimus and steroids for 3 to 4 years. Overall study results and limits: Peak circulating GvH clone levels were associated with early post-transplant HvG declines. Recipient bone marrow held GvH clones, some seen earlier in ileum or blood. The study found high graft-versus-host to host-versus-graft clonal ratios in allografts of patients with graft-donor T cell macrochimerism.

V shed 5 bases and J shed 5 bases, with 12 bases lying between them. This CDR3 region has 13 residues. Germline lookup yields CDR1 SGHVS and CDR2 FNYEAQ. Comments on this clone: Its target is unknown.

The data were produced by immunoSEQ multiplex PCR, yet TCRdb's version contains in-frame clones alone and is incomplete. This repertoire shows tens of thousands of clones, around 85% found once; its top ten account for about 0.42%. This clonotype was obtained from a human donor who was the organ donor for an intestinal transplant. The sample consisted of unstimulated CD4+ T cells sorted from spleen or lymph node cells, taken before transplant. This chain links TRBV7-6 with TRBJ2-5; possible D gene TRBD2, 7 bases. This CDR3 is CASSGGAMETQYF. The CDR3 region has the DNA TGTGCCAGCAGCGGGGGGGCTATGGAGACCCAGTACTTC.